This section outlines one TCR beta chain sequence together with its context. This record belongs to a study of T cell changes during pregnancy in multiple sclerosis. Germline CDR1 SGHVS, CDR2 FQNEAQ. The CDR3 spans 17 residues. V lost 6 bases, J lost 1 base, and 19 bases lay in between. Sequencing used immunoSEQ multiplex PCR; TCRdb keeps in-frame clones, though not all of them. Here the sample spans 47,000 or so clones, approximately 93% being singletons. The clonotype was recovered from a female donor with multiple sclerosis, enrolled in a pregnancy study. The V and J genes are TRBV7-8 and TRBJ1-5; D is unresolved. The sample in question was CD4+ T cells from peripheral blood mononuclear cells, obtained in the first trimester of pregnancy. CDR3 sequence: CASSRIGGSRSNQPQHF. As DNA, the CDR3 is TGTGCCAGCAGTCGTATCGGAGGGTCGCGGAGCAATCAGCCCCAGCATTTT.